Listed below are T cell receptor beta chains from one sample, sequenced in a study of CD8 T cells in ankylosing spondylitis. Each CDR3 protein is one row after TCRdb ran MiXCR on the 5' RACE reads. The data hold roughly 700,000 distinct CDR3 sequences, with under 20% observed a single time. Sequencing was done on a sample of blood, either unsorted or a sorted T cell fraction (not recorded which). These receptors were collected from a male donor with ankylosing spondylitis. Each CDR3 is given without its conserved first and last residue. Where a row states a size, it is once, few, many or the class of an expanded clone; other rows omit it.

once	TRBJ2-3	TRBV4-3	ASSHNSGDTQY
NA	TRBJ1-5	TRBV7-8	ASSEGRQPQH
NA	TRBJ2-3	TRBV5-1	ASSGGAGGPADTQY
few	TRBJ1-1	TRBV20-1	SAEGQGEAF
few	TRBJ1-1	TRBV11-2	ASSYSLTEAF
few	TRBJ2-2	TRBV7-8	ASSLARTSGNTGELF
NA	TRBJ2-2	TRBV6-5	ASSSTGYSTGELF
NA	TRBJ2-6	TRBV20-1	SARSVGANVLT
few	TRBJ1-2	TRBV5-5	ASSILPGQGNYGYT
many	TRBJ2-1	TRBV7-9	ASSLPGLQRNEQF
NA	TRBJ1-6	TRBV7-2	ASSLARVGVSGGSPLH
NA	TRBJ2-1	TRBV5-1	ASSNGLYNEQF
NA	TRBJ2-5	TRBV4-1	ASSQGSGAGETQY
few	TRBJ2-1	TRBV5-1	ASSQSMGRDETYNEQF
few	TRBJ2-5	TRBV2	ASSEVETQY
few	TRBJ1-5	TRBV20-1	SARDQGGINQPQH
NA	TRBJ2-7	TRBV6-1	ASSERKRGISSYEQY
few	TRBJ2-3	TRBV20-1	SARWSLRTDTQY
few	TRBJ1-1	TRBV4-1	ASSQEPGGTEAF
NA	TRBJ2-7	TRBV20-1	SARPSFDSLGEQY
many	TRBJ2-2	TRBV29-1	SVGGSNTGELF
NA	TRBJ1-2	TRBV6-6	ASSYLQGGGYT
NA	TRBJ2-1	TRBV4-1	ASSQDRGTRERNNEQF
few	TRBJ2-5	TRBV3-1	ASSQEGDRGRGETQY
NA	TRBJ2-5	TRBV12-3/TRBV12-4	ASRRTSGWQETQY
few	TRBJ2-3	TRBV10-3	AISPSTDTQY
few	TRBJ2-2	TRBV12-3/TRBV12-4	ASSNVGQGTNTGELF
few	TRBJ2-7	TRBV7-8	ASSTLLAPSSYEQY
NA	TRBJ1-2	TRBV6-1	ATGDWGPGQENGYT
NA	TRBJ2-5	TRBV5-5	ASSPPGLQIWGETQY
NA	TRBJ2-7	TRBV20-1	SARDFRHSTYEQY
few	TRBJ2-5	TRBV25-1	ASSDRVQETQY
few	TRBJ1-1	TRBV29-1	SVEGGWGDTEAF
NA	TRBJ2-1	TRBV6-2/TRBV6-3	ASKPSGRSSYNEQF
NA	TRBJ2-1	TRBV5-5	ASSTISGSYNEQF
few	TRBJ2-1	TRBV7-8	ASSPQPGAIYNEQF
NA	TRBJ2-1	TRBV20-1	SARDSGGPNNEQF
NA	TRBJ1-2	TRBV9	ASSVGQSYGYT
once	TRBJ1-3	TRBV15	ATSTGGSGNTIY
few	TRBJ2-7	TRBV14	ASSPRTGNYEQY
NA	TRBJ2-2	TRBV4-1	ASSPGGRGTGELF
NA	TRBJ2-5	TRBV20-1	SAKGKGETQY
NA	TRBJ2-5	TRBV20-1	SARTGGVETQY
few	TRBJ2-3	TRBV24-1	ATSEGRGRTDTQY
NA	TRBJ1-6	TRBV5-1	ASSWGQGENSPLH
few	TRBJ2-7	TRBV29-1	SVGRPMREQY
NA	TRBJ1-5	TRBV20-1	SAAGGPQPQH
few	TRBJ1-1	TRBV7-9	ASSRQGASNTEAF
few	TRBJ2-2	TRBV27	ASSLYGDLNTGELF
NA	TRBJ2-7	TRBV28	ASSLTTGGAYDEQY
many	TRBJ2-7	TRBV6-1	ASSASGQGAEQY
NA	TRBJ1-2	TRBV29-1	SVEGEGTGTNYGYT
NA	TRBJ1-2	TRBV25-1	ASSEYGTGNYGYT
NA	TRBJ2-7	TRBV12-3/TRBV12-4	ASSLSGQGMREQY
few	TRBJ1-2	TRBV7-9	ASSLLTGNYGYT
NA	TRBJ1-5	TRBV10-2	ASADREKSNQPQH
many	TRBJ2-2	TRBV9	ASSGEGGGSYAGELF